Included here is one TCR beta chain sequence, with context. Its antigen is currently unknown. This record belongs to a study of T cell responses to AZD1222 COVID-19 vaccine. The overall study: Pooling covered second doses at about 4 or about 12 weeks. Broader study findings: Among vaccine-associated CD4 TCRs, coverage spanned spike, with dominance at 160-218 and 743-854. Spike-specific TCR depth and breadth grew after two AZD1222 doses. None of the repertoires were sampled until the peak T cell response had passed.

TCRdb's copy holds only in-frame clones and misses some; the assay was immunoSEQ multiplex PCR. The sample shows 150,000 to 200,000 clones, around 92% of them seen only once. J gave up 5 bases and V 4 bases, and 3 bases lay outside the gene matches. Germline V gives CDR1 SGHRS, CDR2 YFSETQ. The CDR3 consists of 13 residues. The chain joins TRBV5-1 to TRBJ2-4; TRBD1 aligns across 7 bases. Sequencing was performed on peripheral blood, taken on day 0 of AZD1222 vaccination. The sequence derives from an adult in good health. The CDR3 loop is CASSPGQQNIQYF. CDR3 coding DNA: TGCGCCAGCAGCCCGGGACAGCAAAACATTCAGTACTTC.